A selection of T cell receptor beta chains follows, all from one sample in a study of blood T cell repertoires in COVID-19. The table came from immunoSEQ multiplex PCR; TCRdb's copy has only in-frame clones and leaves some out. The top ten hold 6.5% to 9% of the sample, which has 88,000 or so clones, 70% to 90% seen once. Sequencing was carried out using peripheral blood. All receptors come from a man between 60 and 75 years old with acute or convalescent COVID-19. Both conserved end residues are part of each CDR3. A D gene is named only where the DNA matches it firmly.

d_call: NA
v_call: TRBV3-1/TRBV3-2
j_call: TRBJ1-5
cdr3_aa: CASSQDRGTNQPQHF

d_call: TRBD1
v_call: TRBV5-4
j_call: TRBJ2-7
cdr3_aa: CASSSRDRGTYEQYF

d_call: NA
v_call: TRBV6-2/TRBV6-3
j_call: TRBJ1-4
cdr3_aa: CASSYYTTGEKLFF

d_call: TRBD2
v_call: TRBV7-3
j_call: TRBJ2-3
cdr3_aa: CASSLAGGPSDTQYF

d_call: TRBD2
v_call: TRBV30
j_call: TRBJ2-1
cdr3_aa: CAWSAGTSGVVGEQFF

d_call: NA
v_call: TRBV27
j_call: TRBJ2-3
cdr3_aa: CASRTDWETDTQYF

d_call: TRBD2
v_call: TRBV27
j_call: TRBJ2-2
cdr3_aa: CASSLFPSGTNTGELFF

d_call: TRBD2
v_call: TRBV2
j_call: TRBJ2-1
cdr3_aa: CASSEAASGAYNEQFF

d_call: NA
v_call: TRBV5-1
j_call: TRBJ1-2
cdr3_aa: CASSLGGRNDGYTF

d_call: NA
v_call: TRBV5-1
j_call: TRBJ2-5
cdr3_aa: CASSFGGFADQETQYF

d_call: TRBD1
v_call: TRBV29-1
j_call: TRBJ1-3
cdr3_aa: CSAGQGVGTIYF

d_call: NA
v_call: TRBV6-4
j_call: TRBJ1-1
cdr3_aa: CASRATGSPQAFF

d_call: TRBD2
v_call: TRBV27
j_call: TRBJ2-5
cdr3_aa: CASSPLTSGKETQYF

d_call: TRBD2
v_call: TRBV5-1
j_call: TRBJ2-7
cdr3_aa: CASSLLAEAYEQYF

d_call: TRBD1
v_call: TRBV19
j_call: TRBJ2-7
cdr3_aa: CASSISRGRGEQYF

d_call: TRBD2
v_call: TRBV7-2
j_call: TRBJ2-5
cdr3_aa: CASSQRLAGGRQETQYF

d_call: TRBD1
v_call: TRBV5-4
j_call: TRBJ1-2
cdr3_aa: CASSNRDSGYTF

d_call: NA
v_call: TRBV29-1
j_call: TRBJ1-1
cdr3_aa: CSVVGSIAFF